This paragraph reports one T cell receptor (beta chain). The data were produced by immunoSEQ multiplex PCR, yet TCRdb's version contains in-frame clones alone and is incomplete. Of more than 65,000 clones listed, approximately 90% are singletons. This specimen comes from a study of blood T cell repertoires in COVID-19. Study at large: Sources were T cells, B-cell-depleted T cells, or PBMCs; the material itself was cDNA or gDNA.

CDR1 and CDR2 (germline): SEHNR, FQNEAQ (reference sequence). With 5 bases removed from V and 7 bases from J, the gap between germline ends came to 9 bases. This CDR3 has 12 amino acids. This sequence was found in a woman aged 50 to 60 with acute or convalescent COVID-19. Material for sequencing was peripheral blood. The chain links TRBV7-9 to TRBJ1-5; TRBD1 is a possible D gene (6 bases). CDR3 DNA sequence: TGTGCCAGCAGCAGTGGGGGCCAGCCCCAGCATTTT. Encoded protein: CASSSGGQPQHF.